The text below deals with one TCR beta chain. Trimming took 1 base from V and 2 from J; bases not matched to a gene: 5. Germline V lookup: CDR1 SGHTA, CDR2 FQGNSA. The CDR3 is 16 amino acids. Methods used by the authors: By means of reference gene primer amplification, nucleated cell counts were estimated. Libraries were prepared by immunoSEQ multiplex PCR; TCRdb keeps only in-frame clonotypes and omits some of them. The V and J calls and the clone size are those of that table, but D and trimming were determined from the DNA. Of around 180,000 clones listed, over 75% were seen once; the top ten hold about 2.7%. The data stem from a study of blood T cell repertoires in COVID-19. Study as a whole: Acute-phase and convalescent COVID-19 samples originated in the United States, Italy and Spain. PBMCs, B-cell-depleted T cells, or T cells provided the cDNA or gDNA that made up the material.

The sample consisted of peripheral blood. The clonotype originates from a man aged 40-49 years with active or convalescent COVID-19. The gene calls are TRBV7-2 and TRBJ2-3; 8 positions match TRBD2. CDR3: CASSLERGLDTDTQYF. In DNA form, the CDR3 reads TGTGCCAGCAGCTTAGAGCGGGGGTTGGACACAGATACGCAGTATTTT.